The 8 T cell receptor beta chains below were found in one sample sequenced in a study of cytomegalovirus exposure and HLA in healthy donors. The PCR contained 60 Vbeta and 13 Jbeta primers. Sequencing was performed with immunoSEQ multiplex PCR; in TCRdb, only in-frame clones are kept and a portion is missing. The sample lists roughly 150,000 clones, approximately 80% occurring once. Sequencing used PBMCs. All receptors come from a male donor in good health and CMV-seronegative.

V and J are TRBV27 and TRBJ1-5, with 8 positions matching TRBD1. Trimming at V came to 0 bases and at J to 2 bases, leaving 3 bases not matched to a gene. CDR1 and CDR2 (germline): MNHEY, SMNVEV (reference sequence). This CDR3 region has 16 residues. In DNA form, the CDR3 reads TGTGCCAGCAGTTTATCATGGGGACAGGGCAATCAGCCCCAGCATTTT. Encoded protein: CASSLSWGQGNQPQHF.

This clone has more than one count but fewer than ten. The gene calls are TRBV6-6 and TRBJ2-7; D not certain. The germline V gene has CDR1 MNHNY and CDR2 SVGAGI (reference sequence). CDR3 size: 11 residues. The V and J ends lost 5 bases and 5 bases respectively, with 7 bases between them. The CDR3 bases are TGTGCCAGCAGTCCCGCTAACGAGCAGTACTTC. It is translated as CASSPANEQYF.

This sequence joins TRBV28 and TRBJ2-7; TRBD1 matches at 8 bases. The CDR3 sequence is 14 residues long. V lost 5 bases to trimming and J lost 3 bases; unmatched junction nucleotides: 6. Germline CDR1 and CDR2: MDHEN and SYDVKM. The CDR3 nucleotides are TGTGCCAGCAGTACAGGGGGTGAAAGCTACGAGCAGTACTTC. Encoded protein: CASSTGGESYEQYF.

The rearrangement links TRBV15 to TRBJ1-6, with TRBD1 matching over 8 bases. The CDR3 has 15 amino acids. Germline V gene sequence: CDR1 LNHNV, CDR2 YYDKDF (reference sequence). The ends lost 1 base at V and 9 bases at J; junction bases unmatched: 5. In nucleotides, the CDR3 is TGTGCCACCAGCAGAGTGGGAGGACAGGGTTCACCCCTCCACTTT. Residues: CATSRVGGQGSPLHF.

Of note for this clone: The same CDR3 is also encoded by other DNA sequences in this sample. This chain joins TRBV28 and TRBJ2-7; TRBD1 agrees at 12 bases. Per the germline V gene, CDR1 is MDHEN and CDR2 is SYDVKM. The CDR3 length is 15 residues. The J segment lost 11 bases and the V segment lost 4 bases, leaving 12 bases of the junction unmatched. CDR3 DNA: TGTGCCAGCAGTTCCACCGGGACAGGGGGCAGGATGGAGTACTTC. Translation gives CASSSTGTGGRMEYF.

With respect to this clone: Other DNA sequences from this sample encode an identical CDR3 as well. The CDR3: CASSGLVRGNQPQHF. In nucleotides, the CDR3 is TGTGCCAGCAGTGGGTTAGTAAGGGGGAATCAGCCCCAGCATTTT. The chain recombines TRBV2 with TRBJ1-5; possibly TRBD1 for D (6 bases). CDR1 is SNHLY, CDR2 FYNNEI, per germline. CDR3 length: 15 residues. V dropped 4 bases and J dropped 4 bases, with 14 bases sitting between them.

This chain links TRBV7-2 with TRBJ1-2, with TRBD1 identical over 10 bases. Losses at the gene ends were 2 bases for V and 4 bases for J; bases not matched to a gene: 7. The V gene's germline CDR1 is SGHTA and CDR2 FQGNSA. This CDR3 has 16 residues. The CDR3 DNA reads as TGTGCCAGCAGCTTACAGGGACAGGGGCTGATCTATGGCTACACCTTC. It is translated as CASSLQGQGLIYGYTF.

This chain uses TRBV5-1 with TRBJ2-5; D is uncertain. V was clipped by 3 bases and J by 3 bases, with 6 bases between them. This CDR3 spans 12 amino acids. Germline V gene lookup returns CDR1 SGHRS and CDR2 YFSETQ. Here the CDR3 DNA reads TGCGCCAGCAGCTACTTAAAAGAGACCCAGTACTTC. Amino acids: CASSYLKETQYF.